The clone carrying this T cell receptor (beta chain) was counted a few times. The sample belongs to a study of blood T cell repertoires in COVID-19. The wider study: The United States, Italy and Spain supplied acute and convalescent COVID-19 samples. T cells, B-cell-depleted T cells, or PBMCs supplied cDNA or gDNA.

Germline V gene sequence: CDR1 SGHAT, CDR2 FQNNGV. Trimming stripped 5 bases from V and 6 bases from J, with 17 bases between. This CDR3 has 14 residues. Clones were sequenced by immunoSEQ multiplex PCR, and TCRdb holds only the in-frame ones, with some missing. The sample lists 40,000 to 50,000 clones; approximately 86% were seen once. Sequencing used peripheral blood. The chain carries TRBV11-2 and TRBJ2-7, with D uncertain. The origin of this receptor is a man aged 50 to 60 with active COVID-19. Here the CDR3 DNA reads TGTGCCAGCAGCCCCCTCGGGTTGGCCGGCGAGCAGTACTTC. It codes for CASSPLGLAGEQYF. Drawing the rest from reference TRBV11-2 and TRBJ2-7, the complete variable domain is EAGVAQSPRYKIIEKRQSVAFWCNPISGHATLYWYQQILGQGPKLLIQFQNNGVVDDSQLPKDRFSAERLKGVDSTLKIQPAKLEDSAVYLCASSPLGLAGEQYFGPGTRLTVT.